Sequencing of this T cell receptor beta chain was carried out in a study of blood T cell repertoires in COVID-19. Study context: COVID-19 samples from acute and convalescent phases originated in the United States, Italy and Spain. In each case, the material was cDNA or gDNA derived from T cells, B-cell-depleted T cells, or PBMCs.

Source study methods: Reference gene primer amplification yielded estimated nucleated cell counts. Method: immunoSEQ multiplex PCR; TCRdb's copy keeps in-frame clones and lacks some. V and J calls and clone size are given by that table; D and trimming were obtained from the DNA. This sample yields some 130,000 clones, of which under 90% are seen a single time; 44% belongs to the top ten. This CDR3 spans 12 amino acids. The V end was cut by 2 bases, the J end by 3 bases, with 5 bases between. CDR1 is MNHNY, CDR2 SVGAGI, per germline (reference sequence). The source material was peripheral blood. The chain recombines TRBV6-6 with TRBJ2-7; D is uncertain. The sequence was collected from a human donor in a cohort sampled during active COVID-19. The CDR3 loop is CASSYTGYEQYF. CDR3 bases: TGTGCCAGCAGTTACACGGGCTACGAGCAGTACTTC.